A selection of T cell receptor beta chains follows, all from one sample in a study of blood T cell repertoires in COVID-19. Method: immunoSEQ multiplex PCR; TCRdb's copy keeps in-frame clones and lacks some. This repertoire shows 300,000 to 450,000 clones, approximately 89% found once; its top ten account for around 1.3%. The sequenced sample was PBMCs or T cells enriched from blood (not recorded which). These receptors were collected from a man aged 30 to 45 who had recovered from COVID-19. Each CDR3 is given with its conserved first and last residue. D genes are given only for firm matches.

D gene | J gene | V gene | CDR3 protein
NA | TRBJ1-1 | TRBV30 | CASLGDTEAFF
NA | TRBJ2-1 | TRBV5-6 | CASSIRSSYNEQFF
NA | TRBJ2-2 | TRBV15 | CATSRGFDTPSNTGELFF
NA | TRBJ1-2 | TRBV19 | CASSHGRNYGYTF
TRBD1 | TRBJ2-5 | TRBV7-9 | CASSPGQGGKTQYF
NA | TRBJ2-2 | TRBV10-3 | CAISVSANTGELFF
TRBD1 | TRBJ2-7 | TRBV4-1 | CASSQEPAGTGAQQYF
NA | TRBJ1-4 | TRBV29-1 | CSVGAFDNEKLFF
NA | TRBJ1-1 | TRBV5-1 | CASSYSGWNTEAFF
TRBD1 | TRBJ1-6 | TRBV28 | CASSYHRGKNSPLHF
TRBD1 | TRBJ2-1 | TRBV19 | CASSNAPGQSYNEQFF
TRBD2 | TRBJ2-3 | TRBV6-1 | CASSEAGGGPPPDTQYF
TRBD1 | TRBJ1-4 | TRBV5-5 | CASSKTGGLEKLFF
NA | TRBJ2-4 | TRBV5-4 | CASSLGTAGIQYF
TRBD2 | TRBJ2-3 | TRBV7-8 | CASSLRGSGGTDTQYF
NA | TRBJ2-1 | TRBV6-4 | CASSDLGNEQFF
TRBD1 | TRBJ1-5 | TRBV7-7 | CASSLDYRGFQPQHF
NA | TRBJ1-3 | TRBV9 | CASTPGGQPSGNTIYF
TRBD1 | TRBJ1-5 | TRBV19 | CASSIWDRANQPQHF
NA | TRBJ1-2 | TRBV6-1 | CASSEWGTENGYTF
NA | TRBJ1-3 | TRBV15 | CATSSPTSGNTIYF
NA | TRBJ1-2 | TRBV19 | CASSPRAGANYGYTF
TRBD1 | TRBJ1-2 | TRBV4-1 | CASSQVSDRGQGGYTF
TRBD2 | TRBJ2-3 | TRBV14 | CASSQMGREATDTQYF
TRBD2 | TRBJ2-5 | TRBV7-3 | CASSLERGETQYF
TRBD1 | TRBJ1-2 | TRBV19 | CASSIIVRAGGHGYTF
NA | TRBJ1-4 | TRBV3-1/TRBV3-2 | CASSHTGSNEKLFF
NA | TRBJ2-3 | TRBV5-4 | CASSLGRAAHTDTQYF
NA | TRBJ2-2 | TRBV10-1 | CASSEAGGELFF
NA | TRBJ1-5 | TRBV3-1/TRBV3-2 | CASSGSTGNQPQHF
NA | TRBJ1-5 | TRBV7-9 | CASSPGVDNQPQHF
NA | TRBJ1-6 | TRBV5-1 | CASSPLRGNNNSPLHF
NA | TRBJ1-1 | TRBV6-5 | CASSYSRDTEAFF
TRBD1 | TRBJ2-7 | TRBV27 | CASSLGTANYEQYF
TRBD1 | TRBJ1-5 | TRBV7-2 | CASSRDSWGNQPQHF
NA | TRBJ1-5 | TRBV6-5 | CASSYLGDQPQHF
NA | TRBJ1-1 | TRBV6-2/TRBV6-3 | CASSPQLGGRWTEAFF
NA | TRBJ1-2 | TRBV15 | CATSRDLGVGSDRYTF
NA | TRBJ1-1 | TRBV6-6 | CASNNAEMYTEAFF
NA | TRBJ1-5 | TRBV19 | CASQQGGSNQPQHF
TRBD1 | TRBJ1-2 | TRBV4-2 | CASSQSDRPEFYGYTF